This TCR beta chain was recovered during a study of Ad26.COV2.S vaccination and SARS-CoV-2 variants. This clone is a singleton in its sample. Its antigen is not known. CDR3 length: 15 residues. The ends lost 5 bases at V and 3 bases at J; junction bases unmatched: 6. Germline V gene data show CDR1 as SGHAT and CDR2 as FQDESV (reference sequence). Study results and limitations: In TCR breadth and depth analyses, total T cell responses may have been underestimated. Vaccine and placebo recipients had comparable breadth of non-spike TCRs.

Treatment specified: roughly 18 received Ad26.COV2.S at low or high dose, single or two shots; about 5 received placebo; per-sample allocation not given. Sampling occurred on day 63 after the first vaccine or placebo injection. Only in-frame clones appear in the TCRdb table, and some are missing; sequencing was by immunoSEQ multiplex PCR. The sample yields 350,000 to 500,000 clones, approximately 87% seen once. The receptor's source is a person aged 18-60 years who received the Ad26.COV2.S COVID-19 vaccine or a placebo. Sequences were derived from peripheral blood, sampled in a trial of Ad26.COV2.S vaccine versus placebo. V and J are TRBV11-1 and TRBJ2-5; 10 bases are shared with TRBD1. This chain's CDR3 is CASSKDRGQKETQYF. CDR3 bases: TGTGCCAGCAGCAAAGACAGGGGGCAAAAAGAGACCCAGTACTTC.